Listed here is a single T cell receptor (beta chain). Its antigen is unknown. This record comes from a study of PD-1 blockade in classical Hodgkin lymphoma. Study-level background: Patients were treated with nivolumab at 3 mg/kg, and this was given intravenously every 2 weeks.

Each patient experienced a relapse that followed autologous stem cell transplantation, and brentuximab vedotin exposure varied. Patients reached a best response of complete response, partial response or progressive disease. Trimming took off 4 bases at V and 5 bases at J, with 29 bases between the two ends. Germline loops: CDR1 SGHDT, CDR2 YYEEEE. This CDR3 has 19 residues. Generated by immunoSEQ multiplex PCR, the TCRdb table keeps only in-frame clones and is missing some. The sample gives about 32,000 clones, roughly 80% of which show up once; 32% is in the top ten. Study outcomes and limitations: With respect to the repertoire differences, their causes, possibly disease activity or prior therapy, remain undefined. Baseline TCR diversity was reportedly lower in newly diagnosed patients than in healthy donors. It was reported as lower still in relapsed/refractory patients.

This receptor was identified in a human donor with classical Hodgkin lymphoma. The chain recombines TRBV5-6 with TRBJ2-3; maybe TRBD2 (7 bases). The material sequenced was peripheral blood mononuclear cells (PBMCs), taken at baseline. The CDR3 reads CASSIPARGPATAGDTQYF. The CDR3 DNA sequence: TGTGCCAGCAGCATCCCTGCGCGGGGGCCGGCCACAGCAGGAGATACGCAGTATTTT. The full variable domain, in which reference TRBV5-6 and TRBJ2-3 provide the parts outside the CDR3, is DAGVTQSPTHLIKTRGQQVTLRCSPKSGHDTVSWYQQALGQGPQFIFQYYEEEERQRGNFPDRFSGHQFPNYSSELNVNALLLGDSALYLCASSIPARGPATAGDTQYFGPGTRLTVL.